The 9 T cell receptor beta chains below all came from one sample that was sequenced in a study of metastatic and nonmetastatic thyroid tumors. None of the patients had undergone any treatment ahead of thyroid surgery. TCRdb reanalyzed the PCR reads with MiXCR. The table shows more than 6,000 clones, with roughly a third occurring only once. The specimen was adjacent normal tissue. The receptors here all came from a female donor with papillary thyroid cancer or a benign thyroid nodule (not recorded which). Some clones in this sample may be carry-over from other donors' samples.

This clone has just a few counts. CDR3 in DNA: TGCAGTGCTAGTGGTGCGGGAGGCACCGAGCAGTACTTC. Its translation is CSASGAGGTEQYF. The chain recombines TRBV20-1 with TRBJ2-7, with 8 positions matching TRBD2. The junction had 7 bases not matched to a gene; V was cut back by 3 bases and J by 6 bases. Germline V gene data show CDR1 as DFQATT and CDR2 as SNEGSKA (reference sequence). The CDR3 loop spans 13 amino acids.

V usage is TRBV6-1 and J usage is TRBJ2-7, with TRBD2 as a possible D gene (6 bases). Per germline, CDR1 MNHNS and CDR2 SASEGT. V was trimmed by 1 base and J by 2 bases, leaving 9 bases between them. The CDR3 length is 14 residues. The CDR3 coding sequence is TGTGCCAGCAGTGAAGGGCGGGGCCCCTACGAGCAGTACTTC. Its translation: CASSEGRGPYEQYF.

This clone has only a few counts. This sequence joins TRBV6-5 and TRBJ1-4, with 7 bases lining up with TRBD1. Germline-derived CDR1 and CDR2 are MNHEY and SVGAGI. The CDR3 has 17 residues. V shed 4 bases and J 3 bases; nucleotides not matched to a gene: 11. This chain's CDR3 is CASSSDRVDLANEKLFF. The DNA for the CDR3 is TGTGCCAGCAGTTCCGACAGGGTAGACCTTGCTAATGAAAAACTGTTTTTT.

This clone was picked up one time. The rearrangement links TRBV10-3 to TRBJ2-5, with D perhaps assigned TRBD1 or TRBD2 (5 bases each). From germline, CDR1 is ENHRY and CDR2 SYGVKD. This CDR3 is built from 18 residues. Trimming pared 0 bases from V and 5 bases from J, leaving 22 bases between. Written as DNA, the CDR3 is TGTGCCATCAGTGAGTCGATTTCCGGTTTGGGGGTTTTGGAGACCCAGTACTTC. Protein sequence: CAISESISGLGVLETQYF.

CDR3 nucleotides: TGCAGTGCTACCTCAGAAGCTGGCAATCAGCCCCAGCATTTT. Its protein product is CSATSEAGNQPQHF. The V call is TRBV20-1, the J call TRBJ1-5; no clear D gene. There are 14 residues in the CDR3. Trimming took 4 bases from V and 2 from J, leaving 12 bases between them. Germline V gene lookup returns CDR1 DFQATT and CDR2 SNEGSKA (reference sequence).

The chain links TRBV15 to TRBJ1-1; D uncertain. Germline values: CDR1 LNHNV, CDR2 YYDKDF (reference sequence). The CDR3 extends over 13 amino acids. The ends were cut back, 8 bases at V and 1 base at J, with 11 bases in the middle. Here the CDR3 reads CATAGQSNTEAFF. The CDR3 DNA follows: TGTGCCACCGCAGGCCAGTCGAACACTGAAGCTTTCTTT.

CDR3 in amino acids: CASSGGGGSADTQYF. CDR3 nucleotides: TGTGCCAGCTCCGGTGGCGGCGGGAGTGCAGATACGCAGTATTTT. This chain connects TRBV7-3 to TRBJ2-3; 7 bases agree with TRBD2. V shed 8 bases and J 4 bases; nucleotides not matched to a gene: 12. The CDR3 runs to 15 residues. The germline CDR1 and CDR2 sequences are SGHTA and FQGTGA.

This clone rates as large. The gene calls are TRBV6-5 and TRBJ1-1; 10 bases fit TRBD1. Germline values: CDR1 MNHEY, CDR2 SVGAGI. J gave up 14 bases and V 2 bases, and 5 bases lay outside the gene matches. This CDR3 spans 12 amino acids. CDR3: CASSYEDRGKFF. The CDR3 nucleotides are TGTGCCAGCAGTTACGAGGACAGGGGGAAATTCTTT.

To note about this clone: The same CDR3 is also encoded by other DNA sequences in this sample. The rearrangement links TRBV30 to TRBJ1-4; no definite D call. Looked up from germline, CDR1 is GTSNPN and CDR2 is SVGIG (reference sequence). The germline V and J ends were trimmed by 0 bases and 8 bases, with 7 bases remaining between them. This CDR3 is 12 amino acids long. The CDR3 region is CAWSVLREKLFF. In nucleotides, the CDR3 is TGTGCCTGGAGTGTACTGAGGGAAAAACTGTTTTTT.